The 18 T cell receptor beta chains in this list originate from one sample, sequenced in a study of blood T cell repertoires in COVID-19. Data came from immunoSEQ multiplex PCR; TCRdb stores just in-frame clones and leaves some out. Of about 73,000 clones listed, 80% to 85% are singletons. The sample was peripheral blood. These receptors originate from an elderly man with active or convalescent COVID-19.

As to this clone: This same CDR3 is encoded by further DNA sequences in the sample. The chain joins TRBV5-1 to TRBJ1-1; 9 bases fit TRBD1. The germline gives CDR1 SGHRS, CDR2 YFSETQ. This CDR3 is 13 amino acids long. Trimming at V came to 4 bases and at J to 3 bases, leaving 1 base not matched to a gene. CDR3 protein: CASSRQGDTEAFF. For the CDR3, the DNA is TGCGCCAGCAGCCGACAGGGGGACACTGAAGCTTTCTTT. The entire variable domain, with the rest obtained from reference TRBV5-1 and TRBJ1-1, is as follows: KAGVTQTPRYLIKTRGQQVTLSCSPISGHRSVSWYQQTPGQGLQFLFEYFSETQRNKGNFPGRFSGRQFSNSRSEMNVSTLELGDSALYLCASSRQGDTEAFFGQGTRLTVV.

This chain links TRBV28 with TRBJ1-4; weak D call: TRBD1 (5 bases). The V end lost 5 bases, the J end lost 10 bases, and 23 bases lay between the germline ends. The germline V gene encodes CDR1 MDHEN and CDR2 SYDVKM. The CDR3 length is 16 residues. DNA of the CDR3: TGTGCCAGCAGTACCCCGGGAGGGGCGAGGTCGGGAAAACTGTTTTTT. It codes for CASSTPGGARSGKLFF.

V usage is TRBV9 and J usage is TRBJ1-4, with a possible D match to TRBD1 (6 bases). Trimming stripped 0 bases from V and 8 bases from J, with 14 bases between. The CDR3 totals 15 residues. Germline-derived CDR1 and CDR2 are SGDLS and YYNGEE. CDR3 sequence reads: CASSVGGIRGEKLFF. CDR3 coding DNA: TGTGCCAGCAGCGTAGGGGGGATCAGGGGCGAAAAACTGTTTTTT.

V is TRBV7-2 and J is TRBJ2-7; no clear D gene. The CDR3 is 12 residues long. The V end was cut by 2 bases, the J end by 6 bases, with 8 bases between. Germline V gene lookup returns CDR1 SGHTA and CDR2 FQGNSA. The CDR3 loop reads CASSLTVSEQYF. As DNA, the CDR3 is TGTGCCAGCAGCTTAACGGTGAGCGAGCAGTACTTC.

The chain's CDR3 is CASSLGQYTGELFF. DNA of the CDR3: TGCGCCAGCAGCTTGGGGCAGTACACCGGGGAGCTGTTTTTT. The chain combines TRBV5-1 with TRBJ2-2; D ambiguous. Germline V CDR1 and CDR2: SGHRS, YFSETQ. V was pared by 0 bases and J by 3 bases, with 6 bases between. This CDR3 comprises 14 residues.

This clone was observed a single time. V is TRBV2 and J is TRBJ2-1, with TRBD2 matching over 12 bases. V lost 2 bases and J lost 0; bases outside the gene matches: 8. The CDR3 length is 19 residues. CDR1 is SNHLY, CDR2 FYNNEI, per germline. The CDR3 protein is CASSELLAGGVNSYNEQFF. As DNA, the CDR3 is TGTGCCAGCAGTGAACTACTAGCGGGGGGTGTAAACTCCTACAATGAGCAGTTCTTC. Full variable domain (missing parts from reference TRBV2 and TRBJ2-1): EPEVTQTPSHQVTQMGQEVILRCVPISNHLYFYWYRQILGQKVEFLVSFYNNEISEKSEIFDDQFSVERPDGSNFTLKIRSTKLEDSAMYFCASSELLAGGVNSYNEQFFGPGTRLTVL.

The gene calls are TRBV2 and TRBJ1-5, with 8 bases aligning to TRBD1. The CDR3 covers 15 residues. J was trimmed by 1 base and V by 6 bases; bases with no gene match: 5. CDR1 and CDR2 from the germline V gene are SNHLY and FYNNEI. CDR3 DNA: TGTGCCAGCAGCCGGGGACAGGAGAGCAATCAGCCCCAGCATTTT. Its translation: CASSRGQESNQPQHF. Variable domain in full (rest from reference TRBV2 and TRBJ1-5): EPEVTQTPSHQVTQMGQEVILRCVPISNHLYFYWYRQILGQKVEFLVSFYNNEISEKSEIFDDQFSVERPDGSNFTLKIRSTKLEDSAMYFCASSRGQESNQPQHFGDGTRLSIL.

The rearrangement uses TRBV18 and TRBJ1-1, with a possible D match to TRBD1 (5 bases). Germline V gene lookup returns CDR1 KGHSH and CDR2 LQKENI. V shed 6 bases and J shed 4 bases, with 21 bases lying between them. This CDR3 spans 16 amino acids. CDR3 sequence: CASSPKLVGTATEAFF. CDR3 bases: TGTGCCAGCTCCCCTAAGCTCGTCGGGACTGCCACTGAAGCTTTCTTT.

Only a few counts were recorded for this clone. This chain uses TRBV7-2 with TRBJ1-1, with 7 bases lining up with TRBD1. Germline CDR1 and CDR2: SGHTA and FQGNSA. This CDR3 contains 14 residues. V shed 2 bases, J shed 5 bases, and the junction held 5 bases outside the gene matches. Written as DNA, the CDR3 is TGTGCCAGCAGCTTACGGACAGGCGGAACTGAAGCTTTCTTT. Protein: CASSLRTGGTEAFF.

CDR3: CASTNQKGSGTEAFF. In DNA form, the CDR3 reads TGTGCCAGCACCAACCAAAAGGGGTCGGGCACTGAAGCTTTCTTT. The rearrangement joins TRBV7-9 to TRBJ1-1; tentative D call: TRBD1 (5 bases). The CDR3 extends over 15 amino acids. Trimming left V 7 bases short and J 4 bases short, with 19 bases between. Germline V gene lookup returns CDR1 SEHNR and CDR2 FQNEAQ (reference sequence). Variable domain in full (rest from reference TRBV7-9 and TRBJ1-1): DTGVSQNPRHKITKRGQNVTFRCDPISEHNRLYWYRQTLGQGPEFLTYFQNEAQLEKSRLLSDRFSAERPKGSFSTLEIQRTEQGDSAMYLCASTNQKGSGTEAFFGQGTRLTVV.

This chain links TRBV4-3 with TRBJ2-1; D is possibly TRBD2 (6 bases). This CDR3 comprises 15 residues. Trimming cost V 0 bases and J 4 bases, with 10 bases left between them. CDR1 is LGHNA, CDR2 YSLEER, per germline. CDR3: CASSQEAGPYNEQFF. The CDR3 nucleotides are TGCGCCAGCAGCCAAGAAGCGGGCCCATACAATGAGCAGTTCTTC.

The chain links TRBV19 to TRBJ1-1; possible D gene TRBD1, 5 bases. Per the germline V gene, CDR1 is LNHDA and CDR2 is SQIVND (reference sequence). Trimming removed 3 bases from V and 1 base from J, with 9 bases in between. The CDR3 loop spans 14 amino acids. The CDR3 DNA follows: TGTGCCAGTAGTATGGGCAGGGCGAACACTGAAGCTTTCTTT. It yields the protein CASSMGRANTEAFF. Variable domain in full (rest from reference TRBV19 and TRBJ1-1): DGGITQSPKYLFRKEGQNVTLSCEQNLNHDAMYWYRQDPGQGLRLIYYSQIVNDFQKGDIAEGYSVSREKKESFPLTVTSAQKNPTAFYLCASSMGRANTEAFFGQGTRLTVV.

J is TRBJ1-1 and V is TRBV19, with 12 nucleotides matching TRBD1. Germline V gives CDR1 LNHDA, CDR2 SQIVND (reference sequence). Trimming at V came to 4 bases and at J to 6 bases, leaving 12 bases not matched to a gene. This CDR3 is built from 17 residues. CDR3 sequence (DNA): TGTGCCAGTAGTACGCCACCCGGGACAGGGGGCCCGGCTGAAGCTTTCTTT. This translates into CASSTPPGTGGPAEAFF.

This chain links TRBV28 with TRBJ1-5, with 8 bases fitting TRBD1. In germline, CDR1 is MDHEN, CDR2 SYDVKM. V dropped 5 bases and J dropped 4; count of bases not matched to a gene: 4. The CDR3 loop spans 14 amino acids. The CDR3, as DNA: TGTGCCAGCAGTCTCGACAGGGGAAATCAGCCCCAGCATTTT. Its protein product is CASSLDRGNQPQHF.

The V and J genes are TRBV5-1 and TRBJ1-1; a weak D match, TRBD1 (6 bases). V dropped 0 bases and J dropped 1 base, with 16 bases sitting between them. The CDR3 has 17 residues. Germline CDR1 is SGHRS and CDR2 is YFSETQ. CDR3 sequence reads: CASSLALGGHGNTEAFF. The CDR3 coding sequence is TGCGCCAGCAGCTTGGCTCTGGGGGGGCATGGGAACACTGAAGCTTTCTTT.

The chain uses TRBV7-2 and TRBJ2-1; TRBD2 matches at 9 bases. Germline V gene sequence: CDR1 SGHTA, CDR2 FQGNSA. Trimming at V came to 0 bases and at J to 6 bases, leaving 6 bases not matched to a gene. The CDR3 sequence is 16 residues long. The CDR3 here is CASSLAWLAGSNEQFF. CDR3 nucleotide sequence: TGTGCCAGCAGCTTAGCCTGGCTAGCGGGAAGCAATGAGCAGTTCTTC.

The CDR3 nucleotides are TGTGCCAGCAGCAGAGGGTTGGCAGCTAACTATGGCTACACCTTC. Amino acids: CASSRGLAANYGYTF. The rearrangement links TRBV5-6 to TRBJ1-2; no clear D. The CDR3 extends over 15 amino acids. The ends were cut back, 4 bases at V and 0 bases at J, with 13 bases in the middle. From germline, CDR1 is SGHDT and CDR2 YYEEEE. Variable domain in full (rest from reference TRBV5-6 and TRBJ1-2): DAGVTQSPTHLIKTRGQQVTLRCSPKSGHDTVSWYQQALGQGPQFIFQYYEEEERQRGNFPDRFSGHQFPNYSSELNVNALLLGDSALYLCASSRGLAANYGYTFGSGTRLTVV.

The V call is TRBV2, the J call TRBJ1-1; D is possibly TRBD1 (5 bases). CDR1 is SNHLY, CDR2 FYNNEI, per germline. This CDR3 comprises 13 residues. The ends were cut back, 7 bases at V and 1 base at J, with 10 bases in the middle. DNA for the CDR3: TGTGCCAGCAATCGGGGGGGGAACACTGAAGCTTTCTTT. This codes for CASNRGGNTEAFF.